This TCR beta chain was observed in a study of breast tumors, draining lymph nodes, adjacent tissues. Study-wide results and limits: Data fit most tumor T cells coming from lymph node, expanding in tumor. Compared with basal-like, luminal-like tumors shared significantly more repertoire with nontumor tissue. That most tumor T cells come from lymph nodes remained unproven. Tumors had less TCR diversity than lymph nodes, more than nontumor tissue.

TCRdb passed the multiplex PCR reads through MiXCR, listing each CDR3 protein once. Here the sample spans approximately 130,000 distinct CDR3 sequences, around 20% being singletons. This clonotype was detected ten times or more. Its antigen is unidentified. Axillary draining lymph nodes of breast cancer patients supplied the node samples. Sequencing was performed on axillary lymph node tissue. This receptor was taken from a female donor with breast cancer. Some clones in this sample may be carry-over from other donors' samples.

This CDR3 reads CASALESGFEQYF. CDR3 coding DNA: TGCGCCAGCGCCCTCGAGTCCGGATTCGAGCAGTACTTC. This sequence joins TRBV5-1 and TRBJ2-7; D is unclear. Between the trimmed V and J ends, which lost 7 bases and 6 bases, there was a span of 17 bases. In germline, CDR1 is SGHRS, CDR2 YFSETQ. CDR3 size: 13 residues.